This is a list of T cell receptor beta chains from one sample in a study of regulatory T cells in long-lasting Graves disease. Each CDR3 protein gets one entry after TCRdb re-called the multiplex PCR reads with MiXCR. The data hold roughly 430,000 distinct CDR3 sequences, with roughly 21% observed a single time. Sequencing used peripheral blood mononuclear cells (PBMCs), obtained when the disease was refractory, from a patient treated with antithyroid drugs. Source of these receptors: a female donor with Graves disease. Each CDR3 is given with its conserved first and last residue. D genes are given only for firm matches. Some rows mark clone size as missing; the rest say once, few, many or name a class of expanded clone.

v_gene	abundance	d_gene	j_gene	len	CDR3nt	CDR3aa
TRBV30	many	NA	TRBJ1-5	12	TGTGCCTGGAGTATCACGCAGGGCCCCCAGCATTTT	CAWSITQGPQHF
TRBV2	many	NA	TRBJ2-7	15	TGTGCCAGCAGTGATCCGGGACGTAGTCTAGACGAGCAGTACTTC	CASSDPGRSLDEQYF
TRBV9	NA	NA	TRBJ2-6	17	TGTGCCAGCAGCCCGCACCGGGACACTCGTTTGGCCAACGTCCTGACTTTC	CASSPHRDTRLANVLTF
TRBV3-1	many	NA	TRBJ2-2	12	TGTGCCAGCAGCCAAGGGAGCGGGGAGCTGTTTTTT	CASSQGSGELFF
TRBV6-5	few	NA	TRBJ2-3	14	TGTGCCAGCAGTTACGGGGGGAGCGGCGATACGCAGTATTTT	CASSYGGSGDTQYF
TRBV6-1	many	NA	TRBJ1-1	15	TGTGCCAGCATCCGTGAAGGGCGCATGAACACTGAAGCTTTCTTT	CASIREGRMNTEAFF
TRBV10-3	many	NA	TRBJ1-1	14	TGTGCCATCAGCCGAGACAGGCCGGGAGCTGAAGCTTTCTTT	CAISRDRPGAEAFF
TRBV29-1	NA	NA	TRBJ2-7	14	TGCAGCGTTGAAGATAATAGCCGGGGACTGGAGCAGTACTTC	CSVEDNSRGLEQYF
TRBV20-1	few	NA	TRBJ1-6	14	TGCAGTGCTAGATGGGGGACCAATAATTCACCCCTCCACTTT	CSARWGTNNSPLHF
TRBV20-1	few	NA	TRBJ2-7	14	TGCAGTGCCAGAACGCGAGAGAAACTGGTGGAGCAGTACTTC	CSARTREKLVEQYF
TRBV9	few	NA	TRBJ1-1	15	TGTGCCAGCAGCGTAGTATCTCCGGGTAACACTGAAGCTTTCTTT	CASSVVSPGNTEAFF
TRBV27	many	NA	TRBJ1-2	13	TGTGCCAGCAGGAGGGGTGGGGGCTATGGCTACACCTTC	CASRRGGGYGYTF
TRBV3-1	many	NA	TRBJ1-1	13	TGTGCCAGCGGGATTATCGGTTATGGTGAAGCTTTCTTT	CASGIIGYGEAFF
TRBV18	few	TRBD2	TRBJ2-7	14	TGTGCCAGCTCCCGAGGGGAGCGGGGGTACGAGCAGTACTTC	CASSRGERGYEQYF
TRBV28	few	TRBD1	TRBJ1-1	14	TGTGCCAGCAGTTTAGGCGGACAGGGCAATGAAGCTTTCTTT	CASSLGGQGNEAFF
TRBV4-1	once	NA	TRBJ1-1	13	TGCGCCAGCAGCCAAGTGGGAGGGACTGAAGCTTTCTTT	CASSQVGGTEAFF
TRBV6-9	NA	NA	TRBJ2-1	15	TGCGCCAGCAGTGAGTCGTTGGAGTCCTACAATGAGCAGTTCTTC	CASSESLESYNEQFF
TRBV28	many	NA	TRBJ2-5	15	TGTGCCAGCAGTTTTTCATCAGGGGCCCAAGAGACCCAGTACTTC	CASSFSSGAQETQYF
TRBV2	NA	TRBD1	TRBJ2-2	17	TGTGCCAGCAGCAGAGATCTAGGGACAGGGAACACCGGGGAGCTGTTTTTT	CASSRDLGTGNTGELFF
TRBV14	NA	NA	TRBJ1-4	16	TGTGCCAGCAGCCAAAATTACAGAACAACTAATGAAAAACTGTTTTTT	CASSQNYRTTNEKLFF
TRBV5-1	few	TRBD1	TRBJ1-5	14	TGCGCCAGCAGCCCCAGGGGGGACGCCCAGCCCCAGCATTTT	CASSPRGDAQPQHF
TRBV4-1	NA	NA	TRBJ2-3	12	TGCGCCAGCAGCCAAGACGGGGATACGCAGTATTTT	CASSQDGDTQYF
TRBV12-3/TRBV12-4	NA	TRBD2	TRBJ2-4	14	TGTGCCAGCAGAACCGGGACTAAGAAAAACATTCAGTACTTC	CASRTGTKKNIQYF
TRBV7-7	NA	TRBD1	TRBJ2-5	13	TGTGCTAGCAGCGCGACAGGGAAAGAGACCCAGTACTTC	CASSATGKETQYF
TRBV6-2/TRBV6-3	many	NA	TRBJ2-5	16	TGTGCCAGCAGTTACTCGAAGGGGGGGCATAGCGAGACCCAGTACTTC	CASSYSKGGHSETQYF
TRBV14	few	NA	TRBJ1-1	13	TGTGCCAGCAGCCAGACCGGGACGGCAGAAGCTTTCTTT	CASSQTGTAEAFF
TRBV20-1	many	NA	TRBJ1-1	12	TGCAGGGAGAAGGTGGTAAACACTGAAGCTTTCTTT	CREKVVNTEAFF
TRBV5-1	NA	NA	TRBJ1-4	14	TGCGCCAGCAGCTTGGACTCCTTTAATGAAAAACTGTTTTTT	CASSLDSFNEKLFF
TRBV5-6	NA	TRBD1	TRBJ1-2	11	TGTGCCAGCAGCCGACAGGGGGTCTACACCTTC	CASSRQGVYTF
TRBV4-1	few	NA	TRBJ2-2	16	TGCGCCAGCAGCCAAGGAATACTGTCGAACACCGGGGAGCTGTTTTTT	CASSQGILSNTGELFF
TRBV12-3/TRBV12-4	many	NA	TRBJ2-7	12	TGTGCCAGCAGTCTCCCTGGCCACGAGCAGTACTTC	CASSLPGHEQYF
TRBV27	few	TRBD2	TRBJ2-7	13	TGTGCCAGCAGTTTGGGAGGGCTTAGCGAGCAGTACTTC	CASSLGGLSEQYF
TRBV29-1	many	NA	TRBJ1-2	14	TGCAGCGTTGAAGATTTGGCGGGACCCGATGGCTACACCTTC	CSVEDLAGPDGYTF
TRBV19	few	NA	TRBJ1-1	14	TGTGCCAGTAGTGCGCGGGCCGAGCGGACCGAAGCTTTCTTT	CASSARAERTEAFF
TRBV6-1	many	NA	TRBJ1-5	13	TGTGCCAGCACTGAGAACAGCAATCAGCCCCAGCATTTT	CASTENSNQPQHF
TRBV6-1	many	NA	TRBJ2-4	19	TGTGCCAGCAGTGATATCCCACCGGGATCTCCACTAGCCAAAAACATTCAGTACTTC	CASSDIPPGSPLAKNIQYF
TRBV7-2	NA	NA	TRBJ1-2	15	TGTGCCAGCAGCTTTAGGGCCCTCCCGCGTGGGGGCTACACCTTC	CASSFRALPRGGYTF
TRBV20-1	few	NA	TRBJ1-1	14	TGCAGTGCTCCGGGACTTTCGCCGGACACTGAAGCTTTCTTT	CSAPGLSPDTEAFF
TRBV12-3/TRBV12-4	many	NA	TRBJ1-5	15	TGTGCCAGCAGTTTAGGACAGAGTAGCAATCAGCCCCAGCATTTT	CASSLGQSSNQPQHF
TRBV20-1	few	NA	TRBJ2-7	14	TGCAGTGCTAGAGGGGGTCCGAGTGTTACGGAGCAGTACTTC	CSARGGPSVTEQYF
TRBV20-1	many	TRBD1	TRBJ2-5	15	TGCAGTGCTAGTGTACCGGGACAGGGGCGAGAGACCCAGTACTTC	CSASVPGQGRETQYF
TRBV7-9	few	NA	TRBJ2-5	11	TGTGCCACAGGGTACCAAGAGACCCAGTACTTC	CATGYQETQYF
TRBV6-2/TRBV6-3	NA	TRBD1	TRBJ2-1	15	TGTGCCAGCAGTTACGGACAGGGGGCATTCAATGAGCAGTTCTTC	CASSYGQGAFNEQFF
TRBV20-1	NA	TRBD1	TRBJ2-2	14	TGCAGTGCTAGCCGGACAGGGTCTACCGGGGAGCTGTTTTTT	CSASRTGSTGELFF
TRBV2	few	NA	TRBJ2-6	14	TGTGCCAGCAGCGCCTACTCTGGGGCCAACGTCCTGACTTTC	CASSAYSGANVLTF
TRBV7-7	few	NA	TRBJ2-2	16	TGTGCTAGCAGCCACAGACAGGATCCCAGCACCGGGGAGCTGTTTTTT	CASSHRQDPSTGELFF
TRBV28	many	NA	TRBJ2-4	16	TGTGCCAGCAGTTCCCTCCCCGAGGAAGCCAAAAACATTCAGTACTTC	CASSSLPEEAKNIQYF
TRBV19	few	NA	TRBJ2-2	12	TGTGCTGGGGGCAGGGACCCCGGGGAGCTGTTTTTT	CAGGRDPGELFF